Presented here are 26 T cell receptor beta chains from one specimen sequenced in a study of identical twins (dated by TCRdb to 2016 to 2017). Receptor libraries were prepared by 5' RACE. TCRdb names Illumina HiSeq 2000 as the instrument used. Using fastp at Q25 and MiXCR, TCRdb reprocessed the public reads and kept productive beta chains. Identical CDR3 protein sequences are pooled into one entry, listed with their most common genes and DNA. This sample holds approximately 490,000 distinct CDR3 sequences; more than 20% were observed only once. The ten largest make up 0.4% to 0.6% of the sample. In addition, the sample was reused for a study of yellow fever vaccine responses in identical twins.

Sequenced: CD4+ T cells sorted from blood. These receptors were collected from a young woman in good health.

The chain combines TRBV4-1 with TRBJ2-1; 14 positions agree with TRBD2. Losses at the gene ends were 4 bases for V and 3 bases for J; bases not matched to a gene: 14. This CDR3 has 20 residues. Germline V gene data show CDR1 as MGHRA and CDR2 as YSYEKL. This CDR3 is CASSLFDGLAGGPLYNEQFF. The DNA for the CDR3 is TGCGCCAGCAGCCTATTTGACGGACTAGCGGGAGGCCCCCTCTACAATGAGCAGTTCTTC.

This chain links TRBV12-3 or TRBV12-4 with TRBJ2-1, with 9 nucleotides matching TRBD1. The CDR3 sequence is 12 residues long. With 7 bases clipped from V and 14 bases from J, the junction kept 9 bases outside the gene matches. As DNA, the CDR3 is TGTGCCAGCAAGAGGACAGGGGAGGGTGAGTTCTTC. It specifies CASKRTGEGEFF.

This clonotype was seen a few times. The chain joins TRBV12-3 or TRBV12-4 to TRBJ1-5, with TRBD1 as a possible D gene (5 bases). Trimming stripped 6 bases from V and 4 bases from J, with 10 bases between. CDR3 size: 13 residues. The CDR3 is CASRPGGNQPQHF. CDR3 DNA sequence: TGTGCCAGCAGGCCTGGGGGTAATCAGCCCCAGCATTTT.

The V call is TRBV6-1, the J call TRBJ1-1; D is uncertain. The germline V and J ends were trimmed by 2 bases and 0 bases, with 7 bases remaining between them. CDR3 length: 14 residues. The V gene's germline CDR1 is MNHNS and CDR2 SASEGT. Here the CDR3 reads CASSEWPMNTEAFF. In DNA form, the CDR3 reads TGTGCCAGCAGTGAATGGCCCATGAACACTGAAGCTTTCTTT.

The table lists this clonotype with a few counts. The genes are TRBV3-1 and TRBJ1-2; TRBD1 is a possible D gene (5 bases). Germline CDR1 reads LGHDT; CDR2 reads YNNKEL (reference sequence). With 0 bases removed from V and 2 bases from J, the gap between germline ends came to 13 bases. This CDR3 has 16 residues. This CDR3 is CASSQDVQGANYGYTF. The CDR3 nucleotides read TGTGCCAGCAGCCAAGATGTGCAGGGCGCAAACTATGGCTACACCTTC.

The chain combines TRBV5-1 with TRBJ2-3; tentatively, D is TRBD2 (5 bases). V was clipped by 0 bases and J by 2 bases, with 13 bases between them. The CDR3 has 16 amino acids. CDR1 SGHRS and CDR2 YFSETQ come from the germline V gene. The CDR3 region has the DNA TGCGCCAGCAGCTTGGTCCGGTCTAGCCCCACAGATACGCAGTATTTT. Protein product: CASSLVRSSPTDTQYF. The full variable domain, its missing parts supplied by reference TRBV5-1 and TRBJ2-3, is KAGVTQTPRYLIKTRGQQVTLSCSPISGHRSVSWYQQTPGQGLQFLFEYFSETQRNKGNFPGRFSGRQFSNSRSEMNVSTLELGDSALYLCASSLVRSSPTDTQYFGPGTRLTVL.

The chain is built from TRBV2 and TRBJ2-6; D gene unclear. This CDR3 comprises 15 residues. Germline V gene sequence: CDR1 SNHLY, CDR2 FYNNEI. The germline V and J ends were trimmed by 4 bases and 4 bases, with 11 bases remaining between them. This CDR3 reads CASSVRAPGANVLTF. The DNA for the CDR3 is TGTGCCAGCAGTGTTAGGGCTCCCGGGGCCAACGTCCTGACTTTC.

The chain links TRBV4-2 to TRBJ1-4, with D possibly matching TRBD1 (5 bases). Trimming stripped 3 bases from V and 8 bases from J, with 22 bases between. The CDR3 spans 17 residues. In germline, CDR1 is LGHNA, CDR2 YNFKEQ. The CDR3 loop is CASSHAQSQGFLEKLFF. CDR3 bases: TGTGCCAGCAGCCACGCTCAGTCCCAGGGTTTTTTGGAAAAACTGTTTTTT.

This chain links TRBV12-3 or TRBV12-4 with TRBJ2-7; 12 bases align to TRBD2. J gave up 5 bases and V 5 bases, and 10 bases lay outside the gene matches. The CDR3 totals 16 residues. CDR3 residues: CASSANSGLAGNEQYF. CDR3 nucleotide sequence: TGTGCCAGCAGTGCTAACTCGGGACTAGCGGGCAACGAGCAGTACTTC.

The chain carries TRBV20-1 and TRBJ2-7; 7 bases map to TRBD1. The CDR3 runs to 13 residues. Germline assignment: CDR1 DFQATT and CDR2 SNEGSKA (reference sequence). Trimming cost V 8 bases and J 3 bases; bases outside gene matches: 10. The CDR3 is CSIKGALSYEQYF. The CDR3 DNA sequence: TGCAGTATAAAGGGGGCGCTGAGCTACGAGCAGTACTTC.

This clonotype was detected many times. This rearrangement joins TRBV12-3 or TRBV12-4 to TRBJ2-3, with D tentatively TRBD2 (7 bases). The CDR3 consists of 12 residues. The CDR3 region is CASRGATDTQYF. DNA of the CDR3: TGTGCGTCCCGGGGGGCCACAGATACGCAGTATTTT.

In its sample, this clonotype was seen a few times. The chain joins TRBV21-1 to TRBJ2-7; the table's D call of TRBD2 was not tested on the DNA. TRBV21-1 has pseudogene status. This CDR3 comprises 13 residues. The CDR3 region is CASSILASYEQYF. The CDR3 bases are TGTGCCAGCAGCATACTAGCCTCCTACGAGCAGTACTTC.

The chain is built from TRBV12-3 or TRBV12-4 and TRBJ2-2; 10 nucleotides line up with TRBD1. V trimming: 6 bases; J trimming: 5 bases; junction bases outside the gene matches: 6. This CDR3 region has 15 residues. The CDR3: CASSPDRGQTGELFF. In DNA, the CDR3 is TGTGCCAGCAGCCCTGACAGGGGGCAAACCGGGGAGCTGTTTTTT.

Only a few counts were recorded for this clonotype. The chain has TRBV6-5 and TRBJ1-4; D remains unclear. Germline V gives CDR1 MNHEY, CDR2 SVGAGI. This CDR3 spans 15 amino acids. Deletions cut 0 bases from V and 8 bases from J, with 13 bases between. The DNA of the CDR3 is TGTGCCAGCAGTTACTCGAAACATTTTCAGGAAAAACTGTTTTTT. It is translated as CASSYSKHFQEKLFF.

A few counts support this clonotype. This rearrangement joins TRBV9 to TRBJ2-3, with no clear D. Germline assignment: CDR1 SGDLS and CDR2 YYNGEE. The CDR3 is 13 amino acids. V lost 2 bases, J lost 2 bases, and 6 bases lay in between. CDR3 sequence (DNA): TGTGCCAGCAGCGTGGGGTACACAGATACGCAGTATTTT. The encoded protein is CASSVGYTDTQYF.

The CDR3, as DNA: TGTGCCAGCAGCTTTTACCGACAGGATTTCTATGGCTACACCTTC. The encoded protein is CASSFYRQDFYGYTF. The gene calls are TRBV7-9 and TRBJ1-2; D may be TRBD1 (6 bases). Germline assignment: CDR1 SEHNR and CDR2 FQNEAQ (reference sequence). Trimming removed 3 bases at V and 4 bases at J, with 15 bases between. The CDR3 has 15 amino acids.

The DNA for the CDR3 is TGTGCCAGCAGCGACGAGGGGTCCAACAATGAGCAGTTCTTC. As protein: CASSDEGSNNEQFF. The rearrangement joins TRBV5-5 to TRBJ2-1, with D perhaps matching TRBD1 or TRBD2 (5 bases each). The germline V gene has CDR1 SGHKS and CDR2 YYEKEE (reference sequence). V lost 4 bases to trimming and J lost 5 bases, with 13 bases between them. The CDR3 sequence is 14 residues long.

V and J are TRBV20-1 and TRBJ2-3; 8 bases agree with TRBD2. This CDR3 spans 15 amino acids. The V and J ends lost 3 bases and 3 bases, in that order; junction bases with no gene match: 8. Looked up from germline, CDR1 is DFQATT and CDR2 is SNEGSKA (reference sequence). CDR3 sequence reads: CSASGRAGRTDTQYF. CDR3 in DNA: TGCAGTGCTAGCGGGAGGGCGGGAAGAACAGATACGCAGTATTTT.

CDR3 region: CASSTGSGLPGTGELFF. CDR3 DNA sequence: TGTGCCAGCAGCACTGGGTCCGGCCTCCCGGGCACCGGGGAGCTGTTTTTT. The J gene is TRBJ2-2, the V gene TRBV7-9; D is unresolved. Germline lookup yields CDR1 SEHNR and CDR2 FQNEAQ (reference sequence). This CDR3 is built from 17 residues. V gave up 5 bases and J gave up 4 bases, with 20 bases separating them.

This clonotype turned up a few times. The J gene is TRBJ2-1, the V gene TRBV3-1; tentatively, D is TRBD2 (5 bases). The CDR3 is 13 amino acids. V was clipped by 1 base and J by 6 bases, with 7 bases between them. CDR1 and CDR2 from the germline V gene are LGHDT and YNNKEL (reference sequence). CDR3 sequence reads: CASSQGGSNEQFF. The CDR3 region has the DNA TGTGCCAGCAGCCAAGGAGGGAGCAATGAGCAGTTCTTC.

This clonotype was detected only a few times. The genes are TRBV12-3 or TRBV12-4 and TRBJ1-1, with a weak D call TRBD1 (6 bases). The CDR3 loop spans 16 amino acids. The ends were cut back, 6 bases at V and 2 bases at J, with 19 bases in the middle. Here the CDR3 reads CASSRRGISTNTEAFF. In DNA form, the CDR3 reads TGTGCCAGCAGCCGGAGGGGGATCTCTACTAACACTGAAGCTTTCTTT.

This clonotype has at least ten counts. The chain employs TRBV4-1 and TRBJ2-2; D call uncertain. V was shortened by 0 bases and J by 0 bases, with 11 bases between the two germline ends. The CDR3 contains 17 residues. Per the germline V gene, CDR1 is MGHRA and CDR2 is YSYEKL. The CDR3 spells CASSQEYYGPNTGELFF. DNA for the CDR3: TGCGCCAGCAGCCAAGAGTATTACGGACCGAACACCGGGGAGCTGTTTTTT.

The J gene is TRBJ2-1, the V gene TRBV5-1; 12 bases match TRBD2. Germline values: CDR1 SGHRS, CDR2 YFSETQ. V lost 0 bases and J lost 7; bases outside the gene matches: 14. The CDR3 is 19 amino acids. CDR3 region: CASSLASGASGRAGNEQFF. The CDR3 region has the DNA TGCGCCAGCAGCTTGGCTTCAGGGGCTAGCGGGAGGGCGGGGAATGAGCAGTTCTTC.

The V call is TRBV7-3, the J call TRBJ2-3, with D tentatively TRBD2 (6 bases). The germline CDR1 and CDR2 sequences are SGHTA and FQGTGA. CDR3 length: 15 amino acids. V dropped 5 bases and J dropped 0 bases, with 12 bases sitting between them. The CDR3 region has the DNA TGTGCCAGCAGCCCTACTAGCCATAGCACAGATACGCAGTATTTT. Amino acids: CASSPTSHSTDTQYF.

The CDR3 DNA is TGTGCCAGCAGTTTATTGGGAGATGGCTACACCTTC. It is translated as CASSLLGDGYTF. This chain links TRBV28 with TRBJ1-2, with no clear D. The ends were cut back, 1 base at V and 6 bases at J, with 6 bases in the middle. CDR3 length: 12 amino acids. CDR1 and CDR2 (germline): MDHEN, SYDVKM.

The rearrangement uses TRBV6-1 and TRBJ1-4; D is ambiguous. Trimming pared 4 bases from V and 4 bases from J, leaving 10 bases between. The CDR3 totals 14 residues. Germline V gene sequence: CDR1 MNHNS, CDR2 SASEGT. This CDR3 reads CASSGNGLNEKLFF. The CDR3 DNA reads TGTGCCAGCAGTGGGAATGGGCTTAATGAAAAACTGTTTTTT.